This TCR beta chain was identified in a study of shared T cell receptors in the human thymus. The V and J ends lost 7 bases and 5 bases, in that order; junction bases with no gene match: 13. There are 15 residues in the CDR3. Germline V CDR1 and CDR2: MNHEY, SMNVEV (reference sequence). Assay: immunoSEQ multiplex PCR; the TCRdb copy retains only in-frame clones and omits some. This table has about 660,000 clones, 70% to 90% appearing once. This same sample was also part of a study on human thymus T cells. That report adds: Surgeons resected thymus tissue during corrective heart surgery.

The rearrangement links TRBV27 to TRBJ2-5, with 7 bases lining up with TRBD2. The source is a boy under three years old with a congenital heart defect. Input material: thymocytes. The CDR3 reads CASTNRGRAGETQYF. In DNA form, the CDR3 reads TGTGCCAGCACCAATCGGGGGAGGGCCGGGGAGACCCAGTACTTC.